These T cell receptor beta chains were read from a single sample in a study of shared clonotypes between healthy human individuals. Assay: immunoSEQ multiplex PCR; the TCRdb copy retains only in-frame clones and omits some. The sample records around 650,000 clones, around 96% being singletons. The material sequenced was naive CD8+ T cells sorted from blood. These TCRs come from a woman aged 25 to 39 in good health. Both conserved end residues are part of each CDR3. A D gene is named only where the DNA matches it firmly. Expanded clones are given a class, and other clones once, few, many or no size at all.

DNA: TGCGCCAGCAGCCCTGGGGCTAGCGGGAGCTCCTACGAGCAGTACTTC
CDR3: CASSPGASGSSYEQYF
V: TRBV4-1
size: NA
D: TRBD2
J: TRBJ2-7

DNA: TGTGCCAGCAGTCGCCGGGACAGTATATCTGGGGCCAACGTCCTGACTTTC
CDR3: CASSRRDSISGANVLTF
V: TRBV27
size: NA
D: TRBD1
J: TRBJ2-6

DNA: TGTGCCAGCAGACATAGAGGACTAGCTCAGCCCCCCTACGAGCAGTACTTC
CDR3: CASRHRGLAQPPYEQYF
V: TRBV11-2
size: NA
D: TRBD2
J: TRBJ2-7

DNA: TGCGCCAGCAGCCGACCGGTACAAGAGTTTTACCATAGCACAGATACGCAGTATTTT
CDR3: CASSRPVQEFYHSTDTQYF
V: TRBV4-1
size: NA
D: NA
J: TRBJ2-3

DNA: TGTGCCATACGAAGCGGGAACACAGATACGCAGTATTTT
CDR3: CAIRSGNTDTQYF
V: TRBV19
size: NA
D: TRBD2
J: TRBJ2-3

DNA: TGTGCCAGTGTGTTGGGTAGCAATCAGCCCCAGCATTTT
CDR3: CASVLGSNQPQHF
V: TRBV28
size: NA
D: NA
J: TRBJ1-5

DNA: TGTGCCAGCAGCTTAGGGACCTCCGGCACCGGGGAGCTGTTTTTT
CDR3: CASSLGTSGTGELFF
V: TRBV7-6
size: NA
D: NA
J: TRBJ2-2

DNA: TGTGCCAGCAGCTTATCGGGCGGGAGGGGTACCGGGGAGCTGTTTTTT
CDR3: CASSLSGGRGTGELFF
V: TRBV7-2
size: NA
D: TRBD2
J: TRBJ2-2

DNA: TGTGCCAGTAGTCTCCTCTACGAGCAGTACTTC
CDR3: CASSLLYEQYF
V: TRBV19
size: NA
D: NA
J: TRBJ2-7

DNA: TGTGCCAGCAGCCCTGTCGGGGGCTTGACTGAAGCTTTCTTT
CDR3: CASSPVGGLTEAFF
V: TRBV7-9
size: NA
D: NA
J: TRBJ1-1

DNA: TGTGCCAGCAGCCAAGGTTCGGCGGCAGGCTACACCTTC
CDR3: CASSQGSAAGYTF
V: TRBV16
size: NA
D: NA
J: TRBJ1-2

DNA: TGTGCCAGCAGCTTGTTTGCCTCCTACGAGCAGTACTTC
CDR3: CASSLFASYEQYF
V: TRBV7-8
size: once
D: NA
J: TRBJ2-7

DNA: TGTGCCAGCATCCTTGGGGCAGGGGGCGCCGGGGAGCAGTTCTTC
CDR3: CASILGAGGAGEQFF
V: TRBV5-5
size: NA
D: TRBD1
J: TRBJ2-1

DNA: TGTGCCAGCAGTTTATCGCTCCTTGATGGACAGAAGGCCTTC
CDR3: CASSLSLLDGQKAF
V: TRBV28
size: NA
D: NA
J: TRBJ2-4

DNA: TGTGCCAGCGGGGTCACTAGCGGAGATGAGCAGTTCTTC
CDR3: CASGVTSGDEQFF
V: TRBV2
size: once
D: TRBD2
J: TRBJ2-1

DNA: TGTGCCAGCAGGTGGACGGACCTCGTGAATCAGCCCCAGCATTTT
CDR3: CASRWTDLVNQPQHF
V: TRBV2
size: once
D: NA
J: TRBJ1-5

DNA: TGTGCCTCACAGAGACAGGGTGACATTCAGTACTTC
CDR3: CASQRQGDIQYF
V: TRBV6-1
size: NA
D: TRBD1
J: TRBJ2-4

DNA: TGTGCCAGCAGCTTAGAGCTGATGAACACCGGGGAGCTGTTTTTT
CDR3: CASSLELMNTGELFF
V: TRBV11-2
size: NA
D: NA
J: TRBJ2-2

DNA: TGTGCCAGCAGCGGGGGACAGGGGGCCCCCTACGAGCAGTACTTC
CDR3: CASSGGQGAPYEQYF
V: TRBV7-6
size: NA
D: TRBD1
J: TRBJ2-7

DNA: TGTGCCACCAGCAGAGGGAACAGGGTTTACGAGCAGTACTTC
CDR3: CATSRGNRVYEQYF
V: TRBV15
size: once
D: NA
J: TRBJ2-7

DNA: TGTGCCAGCAGTGAAGCTGTTCACACATCTAACTATGGCTACACCTTC
CDR3: CASSEAVHTSNYGYTF
V: TRBV2
size: NA
D: NA
J: TRBJ1-2

DNA: TGTGCCAGTTCACAGCGGGACGGAATCTACGAGCAGTACTTC
CDR3: CASSQRDGIYEQYF
V: TRBV19
size: NA
D: TRBD2
J: TRBJ2-7

DNA: TGTGCCAGCAGTGAGGAGGGGGCAGTCACTGAAGCTTTCTTT
CDR3: CASSEEGAVTEAFF
V: TRBV2
size: NA
D: TRBD1
J: TRBJ1-1

DNA: TGTGCCTGGAGGTCCGGGACAGCGGATAATTCACCCCTCCACTTT
CDR3: CAWRSGTADNSPLHF
V: TRBV30
size: once
D: TRBD1
J: TRBJ1-6

DNA: TGTGCCAGCAGTTCTCTAGCGGGATCCTACAATGAGCAGTTCTTC
CDR3: CASSSLAGSYNEQFF
V: TRBV6-5
size: NA
D: TRBD2
J: TRBJ2-1

DNA: TGTGCCAGTAGTATAGGGGACCCCGGCTCCTACGAGCAGTACTTC
CDR3: CASSIGDPGSYEQYF
V: TRBV19
size: once
D: NA
J: TRBJ2-7

DNA: TGTGCCAGTAGTCGGCTAGTTAGGACAGATACGCAGTATTTT
CDR3: CASSRLVRTDTQYF
V: TRBV19
size: NA
D: NA
J: TRBJ2-3

DNA: TGCGCCAGCAGCGCGGGACGGCGGGGCTCCTACGAGCAGTACTTC
CDR3: CASSAGRRGSYEQYF
V: TRBV5-1
size: once
D: NA
J: TRBJ2-7

DNA: TGTGCCAGCAGCTCAGGCTACAATGAGCAGTTCTTC
CDR3: CASSSGYNEQFF
V: TRBV7-6
size: NA
D: NA
J: TRBJ2-1

DNA: TGTGCCACCCATTCGGGCCTAATGGACGAGCAGTTCTTC
CDR3: CATHSGLMDEQFF
V: TRBV2
size: NA
D: NA
J: TRBJ2-1

DNA: TGTGCCAGCGGACAGCCCCAGCATTTT
CDR3: CASGQPQHF
V: TRBV28
size: NA
D: NA
J: TRBJ1-5

DNA: TGTGCCAGCAGCTTATGGGTAGCGGACTACAATGAGCAGTTCTTC
CDR3: CASSLWVADYNEQFF
V: TRBV11-1
size: NA
D: NA
J: TRBJ2-1

DNA: TGTGCCAGCAGCTTAGCGGGGTCGGGGCCCCAGCATTTT
CDR3: CASSLAGSGPQHF
V: TRBV7-8
size: NA
D: NA
J: TRBJ1-5

DNA: TGTGCCAGTACCCCGGGACGGCATAATTCACCCCTCCACTTT
CDR3: CASTPGRHNSPLHF
V: TRBV19
size: once
D: NA
J: TRBJ1-6

DNA: TGCGCCAGCAGCCAGACCGGGACAGGGAGATACGAGCAGTACTTC
CDR3: CASSQTGTGRYEQYF
V: TRBV4-1
size: NA
D: TRBD1
J: TRBJ2-7